A selection of T cell receptor beta chains follows, all from one sample in a study of STAT5B mutations in CD4+ large granular lymphocyte leukemia. Sequencing used immunoSEQ multiplex PCR; TCRdb keeps in-frame clones, though not all of them. The table lists 40,000 to 45,000 clones, roughly 83% of them singletons. The sample consisted of CD4+ T cells from blood buffy coats. These TCRs come from a human donor in good health. Each CDR3 is given with its conserved first and last residue. D genes are given only for firm matches. Only part of the rows carry a size: once, few, many, or a class if the clone is expanded.

TGCGCCAGCAGCCAAGCCAGTCAGGGGGCTGACACTGAAGCTTTCTTT	CASSQASQGADTEAFF	TRBV4-3	NA	TRBJ1-1	TRBD1
TGTGCCACCAGCAGAGTCGGGGGGGCAACTAATGAAAAACTGTTTTTT	CATSRVGGATNEKLFF	TRBV15	few	TRBJ1-4	NA
TGCGCCAGCAGCTTGGAGGGTAACAATGAGCAGTTCTTC	CASSLEGNNEQFF	TRBV5-1	NA	TRBJ2-1	NA
TGTGCCAGCAGCCACCCCCGGACAGGGTTGGGCTACACCTTC	CASSHPRTGLGYTF	TRBV13	NA	TRBJ1-2	TRBD1
TGTGCCAGCAGCTTAAGAGGCAGGGACCGGGTAAATCAGCCCCAGCATTTT	CASSLRGRDRVNQPQHF	TRBV7-2	NA	TRBJ1-5	NA
TGTGCCACCAGCGGGGACAGGGGTGATGAAAAACTGTTTTTT	CATSGDRGDEKLFF	TRBV15	NA	TRBJ1-4	TRBD1
TGTGCCAGCAGTTTTTCGTGGGAGGGGGATGGCTACACCTTC	CASSFSWEGDGYTF	TRBV28	NA	TRBJ1-2	NA
TGTGCCAGCAGCCAGACGGCCGGGGAGCTGTTTTTT	CASSQTAGELFF	TRBV11-2	NA	TRBJ2-2	NA
TGCAGCGTCTCAGGGGGACAGGGTTACGAGCAGTACTTC	CSVSGGQGYEQYF	TRBV29-1	NA	TRBJ2-7	TRBD1
TGTGCCAGCAGCTTAGTGGCAGCCTACAATGAGCAGTTCTTC	CASSLVAAYNEQFF	TRBV11-1	NA	TRBJ2-1	NA
TGTGCCAGCTCACCACGCGGCAGTCCCCCCGGGGGCTATGGCTACACCTTC	CASSPRGSPPGGYGYTF	TRBV18	NA	TRBJ1-2	NA
TGCAGCGTTGCGGGGGGCGCGGACGCAGATACGCAGTATTTT	CSVAGGADADTQYF	TRBV29-1	NA	TRBJ2-3	NA
TGTGCCAGCAGCGACAGACAGGGCCTCTACGAGCAGTACTTC	CASSDRQGLYEQYF	TRBV5-8	NA	TRBJ2-7	TRBD1
TGTGCCTGGAGTGTCGCGGAGGGTCGATTCAATGAGCAGTTCTTC	CAWSVAEGRFNEQFF	TRBV30	NA	TRBJ2-1	NA
TGTGCCATCAGTGAAGAGGGGGAGGGTTCACCCCTCCACTTT	CAISEEGEGSPLHF	TRBV10-3	NA	TRBJ1-6	NA
TGCGCCAGCAGCTTGGGTAGCGGGGGCACAGATACGCAGTATTTT	CASSLGSGGTDTQYF	TRBV5-1	NA	TRBJ2-3	TRBD2
TGTGCCAGCAGCGTGGATGACAGGGGTGGCTACGAGCAGTACTTC	CASSVDDRGGYEQYF	TRBV9	few	TRBJ2-7	TRBD1
TGTGCCAGCGCGGCGAACACCGGGGAGCTGTTTTTT	CASAANTGELFF	TRBV6-5	NA	TRBJ2-2	NA
TGCGCCAGCAGCCCCGACAGGGCTAATTCACCCCTCCACTTT	CASSPDRANSPLHF	TRBV5-1	few	TRBJ1-6	TRBD1
TGTGCCAGCAGCCACCCTGGGGCAATGCGTTGGTTCTTC	CASSHPGAMRWFF	TRBV14	NA	TRBJ2-1	NA
TGTGCCAGCAGTTACTCAGTGGGGGTTTGGAATCAGCCCCAGCATTTT	CASSYSVGVWNQPQHF	TRBV28	NA	TRBJ1-5	NA
TGCGCCAGCAGTCAATCGGCCGGACAGCCCCGGGTCCTGTTTTTT	CASSQSAGQPRVLFF	TRBV23-1	NA	TRBJ1-4	NA
TGTGCCAGTAGGCCACAACCGAACACTGAAGCTTTCTTT	CASRPQPNTEAFF	TRBV19	NA	TRBJ1-1	NA
TGTGCCAGCAGTGAATTCCCCCGAAGACTCTACGAGCAGTACTTC	CASSEFPRRLYEQYF	TRBV25-1	once	TRBJ2-7	NA